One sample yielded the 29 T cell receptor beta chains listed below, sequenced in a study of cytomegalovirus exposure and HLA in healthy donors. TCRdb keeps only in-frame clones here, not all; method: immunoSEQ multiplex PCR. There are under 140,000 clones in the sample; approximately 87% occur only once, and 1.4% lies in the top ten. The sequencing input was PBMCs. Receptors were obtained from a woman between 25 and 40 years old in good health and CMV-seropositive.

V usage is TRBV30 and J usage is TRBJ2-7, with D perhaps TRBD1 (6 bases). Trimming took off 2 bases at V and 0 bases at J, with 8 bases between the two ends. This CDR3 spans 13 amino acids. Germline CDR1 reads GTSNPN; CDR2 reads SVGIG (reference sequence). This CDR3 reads CAWSTGSSYEQYF. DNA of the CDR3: TGTGCCTGGAGTACAGGGAGCTCCTACGAGCAGTACTTC.

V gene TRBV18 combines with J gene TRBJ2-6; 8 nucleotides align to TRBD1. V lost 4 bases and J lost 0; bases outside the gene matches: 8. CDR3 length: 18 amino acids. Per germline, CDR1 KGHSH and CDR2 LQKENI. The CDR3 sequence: CASSRNRDRLSGANVLTF. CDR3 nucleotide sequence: TGTGCCAGCTCACGGAACCGGGACAGGCTCTCTGGGGCCAACGTCCTGACTTTC.

CDR3 in amino acids: CASSPRTSNEQFF. As DNA, the CDR3 is TGTGCCAGCAGCCCAAGGACAAGCAATGAGCAGTTCTTC. The chain has TRBV9 and TRBJ2-1; possibly TRBD1 for D (5 bases). V was trimmed by 4 bases and J by 6 bases, leaving 11 bases between them. Per the germline V gene, CDR1 is SGDLS and CDR2 is YYNGEE. The CDR3 covers 13 residues.

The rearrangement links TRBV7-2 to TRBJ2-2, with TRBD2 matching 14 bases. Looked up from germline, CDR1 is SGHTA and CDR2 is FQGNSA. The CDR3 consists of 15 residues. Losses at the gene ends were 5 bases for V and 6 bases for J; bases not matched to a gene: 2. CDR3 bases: TGTGCCAGCAGCCCGGGACTAGCGGGAGCCGGGGAGCTGTTTTTT. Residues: CASSPGLAGAGELFF.

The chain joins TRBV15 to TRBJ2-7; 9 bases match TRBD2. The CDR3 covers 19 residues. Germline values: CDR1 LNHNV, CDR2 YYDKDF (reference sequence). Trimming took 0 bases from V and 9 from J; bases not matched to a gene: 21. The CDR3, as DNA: TGTGCCACCAGCAGAGATCCGTACAGTCTAGCGGGATCTAAATTGGGGCAGTACTTC. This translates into CATSRDPYSLAGSKLGQYF.

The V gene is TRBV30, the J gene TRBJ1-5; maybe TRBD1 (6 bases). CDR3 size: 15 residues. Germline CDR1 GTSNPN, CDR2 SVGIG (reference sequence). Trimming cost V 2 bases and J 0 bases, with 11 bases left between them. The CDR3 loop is CAWSPGHNSNQPQHF. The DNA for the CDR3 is TGTGCCTGGAGTCCGGGACACAATAGCAATCAGCCCCAGCATTTT.

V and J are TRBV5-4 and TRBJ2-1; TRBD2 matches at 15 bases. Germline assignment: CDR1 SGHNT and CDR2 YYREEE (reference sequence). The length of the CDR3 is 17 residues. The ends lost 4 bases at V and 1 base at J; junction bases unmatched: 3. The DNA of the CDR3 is TGTGCCAGCAGCACGGGACTAGCGGGAGGATCCTACAATGAGCAGTTCTTC. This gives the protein CASSTGLAGGSYNEQFF.

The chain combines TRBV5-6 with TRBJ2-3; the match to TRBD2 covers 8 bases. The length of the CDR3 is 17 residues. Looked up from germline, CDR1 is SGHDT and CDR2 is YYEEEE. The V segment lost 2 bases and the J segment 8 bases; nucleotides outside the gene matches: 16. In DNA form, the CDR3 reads TGTGCCAGCAGCTTATTCCTGCGGGGGGCTTTGGTCCCTACGCAGTATTTT. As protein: CASSLFLRGALVPTQYF.

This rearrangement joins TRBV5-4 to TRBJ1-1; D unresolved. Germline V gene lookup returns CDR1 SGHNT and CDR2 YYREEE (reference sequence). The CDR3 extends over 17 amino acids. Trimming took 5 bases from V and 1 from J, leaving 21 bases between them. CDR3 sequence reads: CASRLHPPSVGNTEAFF. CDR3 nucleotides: TGTGCCAGCAGACTACATCCGCCTTCGGTGGGGAACACTGAAGCTTTCTTT.

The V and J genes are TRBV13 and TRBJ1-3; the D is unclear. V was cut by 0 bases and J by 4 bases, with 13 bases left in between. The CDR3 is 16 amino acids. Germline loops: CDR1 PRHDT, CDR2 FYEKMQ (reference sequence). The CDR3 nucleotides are TGTGCCAGCAGCTTAGGCCTCCGGGTTTCAGGAAACACCATATATTTT. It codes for CASSLGLRVSGNTIYF.

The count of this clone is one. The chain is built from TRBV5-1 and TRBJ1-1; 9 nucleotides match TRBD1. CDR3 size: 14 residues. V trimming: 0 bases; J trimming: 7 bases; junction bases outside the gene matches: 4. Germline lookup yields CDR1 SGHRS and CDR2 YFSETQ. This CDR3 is CASSLAGTGIEAFF. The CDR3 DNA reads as TGCGCCAGCAGCTTGGCGGGGACAGGGATTGAAGCTTTCTTT.

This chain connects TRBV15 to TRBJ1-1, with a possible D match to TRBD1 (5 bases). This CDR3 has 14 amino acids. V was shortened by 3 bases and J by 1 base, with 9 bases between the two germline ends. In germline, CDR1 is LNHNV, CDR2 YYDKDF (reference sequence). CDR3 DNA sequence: TGTGCCACCAGCAGGTTCGGACAGAACACTGAAGCTTTCTTT. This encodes CATSRFGQNTEAFF.

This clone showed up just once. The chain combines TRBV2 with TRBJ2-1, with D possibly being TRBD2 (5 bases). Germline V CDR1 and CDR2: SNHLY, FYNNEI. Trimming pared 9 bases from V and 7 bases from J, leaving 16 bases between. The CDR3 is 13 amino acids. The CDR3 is CARSSGLRNEQFF. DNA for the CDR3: TGTGCCAGAAGTTCCGGACTGAGGAATGAGCAGTTCTTC.

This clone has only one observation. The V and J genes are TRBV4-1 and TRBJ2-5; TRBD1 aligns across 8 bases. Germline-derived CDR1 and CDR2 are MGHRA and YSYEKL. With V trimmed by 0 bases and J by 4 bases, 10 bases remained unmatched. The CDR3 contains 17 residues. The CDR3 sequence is CASSQEKNFGQGETQYF. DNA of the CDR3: TGCGCCAGCAGCCAAGAGAAGAACTTTGGACAGGGAGAGACCCAGTACTTC.

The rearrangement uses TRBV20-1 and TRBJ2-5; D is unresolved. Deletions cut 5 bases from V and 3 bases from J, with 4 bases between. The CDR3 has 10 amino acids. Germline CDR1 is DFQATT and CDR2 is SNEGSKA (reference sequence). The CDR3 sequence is CSAPKETQYF. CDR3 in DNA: TGCAGTGCTCCCAAAGAGACCCAGTACTTC.

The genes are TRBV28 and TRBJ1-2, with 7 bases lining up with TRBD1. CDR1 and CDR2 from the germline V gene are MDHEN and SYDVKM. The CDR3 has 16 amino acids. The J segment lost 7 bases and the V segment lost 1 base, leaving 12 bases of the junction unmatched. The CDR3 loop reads CASSLFKGTAGRGYTF. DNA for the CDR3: TGTGCCAGCAGTTTATTTAAAGGGACAGCCGGGCGTGGCTACACCTTC.

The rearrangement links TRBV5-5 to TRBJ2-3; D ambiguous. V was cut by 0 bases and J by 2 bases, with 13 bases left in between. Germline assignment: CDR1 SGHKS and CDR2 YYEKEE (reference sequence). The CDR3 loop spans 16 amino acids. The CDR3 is CASSLVVRGSTDTQYF. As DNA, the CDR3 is TGTGCCAGCAGCTTGGTCGTTCGCGGATCCACAGATACGCAGTATTTT.

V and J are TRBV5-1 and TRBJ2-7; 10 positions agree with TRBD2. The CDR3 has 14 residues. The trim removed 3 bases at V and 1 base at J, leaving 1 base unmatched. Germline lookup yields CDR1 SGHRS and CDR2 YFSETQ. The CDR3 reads CASSSGLASYEQYF. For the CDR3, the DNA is TGCGCCAGCAGCTCGGGACTAGCGTCCTACGAGCAGTACTTC. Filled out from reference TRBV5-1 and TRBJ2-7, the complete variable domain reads KAGVTQTPRYLIKTRGQQVTLSCSPISGHRSVSWYQQTPGQGLQFLFEYFSETQRNKGNFPGRFSGRQFSNSRSEMNVSTLELGDSALYLCASSSGLASYEQYFGPGTRLTVT.

The CDR3 loop reads CASSQDLLAGANEQFF. CDR3 nucleotide sequence: TGCGCCAGCAGCCAAGATCTACTAGCGGGGGCCAATGAGCAGTTCTTC. The rearrangement uses TRBV4-3 and TRBJ2-1; 11 bases match TRBD2. Germline-derived CDR1 and CDR2 are LGHNA and YSLEER. J lost 6 bases, V lost 0 bases, and 4 bases had no gene match. The CDR3 length is 16 residues.

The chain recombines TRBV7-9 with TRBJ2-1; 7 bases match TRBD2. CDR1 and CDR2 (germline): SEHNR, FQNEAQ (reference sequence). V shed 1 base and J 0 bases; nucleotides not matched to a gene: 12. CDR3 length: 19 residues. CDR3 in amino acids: CASSLVTSWGSGSYNEQFF. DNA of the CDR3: TGTGCCAGCAGCTTAGTGACTAGCTGGGGAAGCGGCTCCTACAATGAGCAGTTCTTC.

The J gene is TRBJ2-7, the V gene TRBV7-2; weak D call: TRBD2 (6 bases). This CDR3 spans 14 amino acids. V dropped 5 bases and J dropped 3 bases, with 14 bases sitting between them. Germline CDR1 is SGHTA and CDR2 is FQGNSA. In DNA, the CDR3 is TGTGCCAGCAGCCCGGTGACGGGGGACTACGAGCAGTACTTC. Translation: CASSPVTGDYEQYF.

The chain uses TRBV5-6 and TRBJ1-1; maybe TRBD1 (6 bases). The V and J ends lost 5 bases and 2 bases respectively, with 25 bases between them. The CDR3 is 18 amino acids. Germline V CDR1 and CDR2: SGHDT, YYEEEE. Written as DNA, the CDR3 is TGTGCCAGCAGGGTACAGGGTTCGGTCGGATCTATTAACACTGAAGCTTTCTTT. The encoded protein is CASRVQGSVGSINTEAFF.

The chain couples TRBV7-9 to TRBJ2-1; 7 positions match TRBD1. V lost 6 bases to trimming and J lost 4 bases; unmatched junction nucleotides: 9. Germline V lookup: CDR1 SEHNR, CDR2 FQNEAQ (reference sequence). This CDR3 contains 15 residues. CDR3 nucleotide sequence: TGTGCCAGCAGAACACGGACAGGCATTTACAATGAGCAGTTCTTC. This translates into CASRTRTGIYNEQFF.

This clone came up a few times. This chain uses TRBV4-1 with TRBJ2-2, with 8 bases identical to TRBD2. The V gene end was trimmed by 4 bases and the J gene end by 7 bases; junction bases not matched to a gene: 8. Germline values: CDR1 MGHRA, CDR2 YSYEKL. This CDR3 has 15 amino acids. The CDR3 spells CASSLGTRRVGELFF. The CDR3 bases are TGCGCCAGCAGCCTAGGGACTAGGCGTGTCGGGGAGCTGTTTTTT.

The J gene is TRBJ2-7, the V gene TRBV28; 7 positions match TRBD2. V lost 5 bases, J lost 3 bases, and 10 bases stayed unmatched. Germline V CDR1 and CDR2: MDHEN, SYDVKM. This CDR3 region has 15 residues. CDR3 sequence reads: CASSKPTSRYYEQYF. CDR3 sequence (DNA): TGTGCCAGCAGTAAGCCGACTAGCCGATACTACGAGCAGTACTTC.

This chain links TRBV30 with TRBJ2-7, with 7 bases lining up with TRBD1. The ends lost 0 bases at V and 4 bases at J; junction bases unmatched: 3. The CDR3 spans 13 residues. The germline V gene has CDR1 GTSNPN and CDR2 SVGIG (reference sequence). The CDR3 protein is CAWSVGTVYEQYF. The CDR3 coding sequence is TGTGCCTGGAGTGTTGGGACAGTTTACGAGCAGTACTTC.

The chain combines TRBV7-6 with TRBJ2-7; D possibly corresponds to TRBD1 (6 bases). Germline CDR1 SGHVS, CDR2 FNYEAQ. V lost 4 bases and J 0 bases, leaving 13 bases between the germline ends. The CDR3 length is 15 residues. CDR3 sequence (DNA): TGTGCCAGCAGCTCAATTGGGGGCCTCTCCTACGAGCAGTACTTC. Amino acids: CASSSIGGLSYEQYF. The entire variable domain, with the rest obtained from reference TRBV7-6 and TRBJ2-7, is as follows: GAGVSQSPRYKVTKRGQDVALRCDPISGHVSLYWYRQALGQGPEFLTYFNYEAQQDKSGLPNDRFSAERPEGSISTLTIQRTEQRDSAMYRCASSSIGGLSYEQYFGPGTRLTVT.

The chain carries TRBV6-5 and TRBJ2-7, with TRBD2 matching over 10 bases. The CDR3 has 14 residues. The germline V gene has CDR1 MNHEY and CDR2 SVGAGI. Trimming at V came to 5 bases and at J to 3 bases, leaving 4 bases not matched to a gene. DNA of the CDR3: TGTGCCAGCAGTCGTAGCGGGAGGATCTACGAGCAGTACTTC. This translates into CASSRSGRIYEQYF.

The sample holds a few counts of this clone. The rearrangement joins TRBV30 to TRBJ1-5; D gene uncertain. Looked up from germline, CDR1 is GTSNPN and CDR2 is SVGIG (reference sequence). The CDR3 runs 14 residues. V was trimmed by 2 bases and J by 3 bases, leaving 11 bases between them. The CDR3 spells CAWSPTYNNQPQHF. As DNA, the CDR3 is TGTGCCTGGAGTCCGACATACAACAATCAGCCCCAGCATTTT.